This is a list of T cell receptor beta chains from one sample in a study of blood T cell repertoires in COVID-19. The protocol was immunoSEQ multiplex PCR, while the TCRdb copy is restricted to in-frame clones and leaves out a portion. The sample contains some 140,000 clones, approximately 83% of which appear only once. Sequencing was done on a sample of peripheral blood. The receptors were sampled from a woman between 45 and 60 years old who had recovered from COVID-19. Each CDR3 is given with its conserved first and last residue. A D gene is named only where the DNA matches it firmly. Size is stated for part of the rows, as once, few or many counts, or as a class when the clone is expanded.

len,abundance,j_gene,d_gene,v_gene,CDR3aa,CDR3nt
14,NA,TRBJ2-5,TRBD2,TRBV2,CASSNSGGQETQYF,TGTGCCAGCAGTAATAGCGGGGGACAAGAGACCCAGTACTTC
11,NA,TRBJ2-2,NA,TRBV19,CASSIWGRLFF,TGTGCCAGTAGTATATGGGGCCGGCTGTTTTTT
15,few,TRBJ1-5,NA,TRBV4-1,CASSQIGWRDQPQHF,TGCGCCAGCAGCCAAATAGGTTGGAGGGATCAGCCCCAGCATTTT
13,NA,TRBJ2-5,NA,TRBV6-5,CASKGGRQETQYF,TGTGCCAGCAAAGGAGGGCGACAAGAGACCCAGTACTTC
13,NA,TRBJ1-1,NA,TRBV18,CASSRQTNTEAFF,TGTGCCAGCTCACGACAGACGAACACTGAAGCTTTCTTT
15,NA,TRBJ2-1,TRBD2,TRBV2,CASTLLAGGPDEQFF,TGTGCCAGCACTCTACTAGCGGGAGGGCCGGATGAGCAGTTCTTC
12,NA,TRBJ1-1,NA,TRBV2,CASSVREGRAFF,TGTGCCAGCAGTGTAAGGGAGGGGAGAGCTTTCTTT
14,NA,TRBJ2-7,TRBD1,TRBV5-1,CASSFGQGGYEQYF,TGCGCCAGCAGCTTCGGACAGGGGGGATACGAGCAGTACTTC
15,once,TRBJ2-5,TRBD2,TRBV7-2,CASSPLAAGRQTQYF,TGTGCCAGCAGTCCACTAGCGGCCGGTCGGCAGACCCAGTACTTC
15,NA,TRBJ1-1,NA,TRBV2,CASWAGWALNTEAFF,TGTGCCAGCTGGGCGGGATGGGCATTGAACACTGAAGCTTTCTTT
17,NA,TRBJ2-3,NA,TRBV7-2,CASSLWQSRASTDTQYF,TGTGCCAGCAGCTTATGGCAGTCGAGGGCGAGCACAGATACGCAGTATTTT
15,NA,TRBJ2-7,TRBD2,TRBV6-1,CASSEMLAGEVEQYF,TGTGCCAGCAGTGAAATGCTAGCGGGAGAAGTCGAGCAGTACTTC
17,NA,TRBJ1-2,NA,TRBV19,CASSRRGRGAFNYGYTF,TGTGCCAGTAGTAGACGCGGCAGGGGCGCCTTTAACTATGGCTACACCTTC
16,NA,TRBJ2-1,TRBD1,TRBV7-8,CASSGTDRELASEQFF,TGTGCCAGCAGCGGAACAGACAGGGAATTGGCAAGCGAGCAGTTCTTC
14,NA,TRBJ1-2,NA,TRBV5-6,CASSLVRALYGYTF,TGTGCCAGCAGCTTGGTCAGGGCCCTTTATGGCTACACCTTC
18,NA,TRBJ1-1,TRBD1,TRBV27,CASSSLGQGGVGNTEAFF,TGTGCCAGCAGTTCCCTCGGACAGGGTGGCGTGGGGAACACTGAAGCTTTCTTT
15,once,TRBJ1-3,NA,TRBV5-1,CASSLAGGPGNTIYF,TGCGCCAGCAGCTTGGCCGGGGGGCCTGGAAACACCATATATTTT
15,NA,TRBJ1-3,NA,TRBV5-4,CASSLDAVSGNTIYF,TGTGCCAGCAGCTTGGATGCGGTCTCTGGAAACACCATATATTTT
16,NA,TRBJ2-7,TRBD2,TRBV7-2,CASSLWGAGGDYEQYF,TGTGCCAGCAGCCTGTGGGGAGCGGGAGGGGACTACGAGCAGTACTTC
15,NA,TRBJ1-1,NA,TRBV5-5,CASSLGIWAYTEAFF,TGTGCCAGCAGCTTGGGAATATGGGCCTACACTGAAGCTTTCTTT
16,NA,TRBJ1-1,TRBD1,TRBV6-2/TRBV6-3,CASSARGTGGGTEAFF,TGTGCCAGCAGTGCCAGGGGCACAGGGGGCGGTACTGAAGCTTTCTTT
15,NA,TRBJ2-3,TRBD2,TRBV6-4,CASSLSSGSTDTQYF,TGTGCCAGCAGTTTATCTAGCGGGAGCACAGATACGCAGTATTTT
15,NA,TRBJ2-2,NA,TRBV24-1,CATSDPGEYYGELFF,TGTGCCACCAGTGACCCCGGGGAGTATTACGGGGAGCTGTTTTTT
15,NA,TRBJ1-4,TRBD1,TRBV27,CASRRQGGPNEKLFF,TGTGCCAGCCGCCGACAGGGTGGTCCTAATGAAAAACTGTTTTTT
16,NA,TRBJ2-3,TRBD2,TRBV7-2,CASSRRGAWGTDTQYF,TGTGCCAGCAGCCGGCGGGGGGCATGGGGCACAGATACGCAGTATTTT
18,NA,TRBJ1-5,NA,TRBV21-1,CASSKGGSGGMGNQPQHF,TGTGCCAGCAGCAAAGGGGGCTCAGGGGGCATGGGCAATCAGCCCCAGCATTTT
15,NA,TRBJ2-7,NA,TRBV24-1,CATSDTGSPLYEQYF,TGTGCCACCAGTGACACAGGGAGCCCCCTCTACGAGCAGTACTTC
14,NA,TRBJ1-1,NA,TRBV3-1/TRBV3-2,CASSQVNMNTEAFF,TGTGCCAGCAGCCAAGTCAACATGAACACTGAAGCTTTCTTT
12,NA,TRBJ2-7,NA,TRBV11-2,CASSQTGYEQYF,TGTGCCAGCAGCCAAACAGGATACGAGCAGTACTTC
15,NA,TRBJ1-6,NA,TRBV14,CASSRIAGAHSPLHF,TGTGCCAGCAGCCGGATTGCAGGGGCTCATTCACCCCTCCACTTT
16,NA,TRBJ2-2,NA,TRBV21-1,CASSPRDRGPAGELFF,TGTGCCAGCAGCCCTCGGGACAGGGGGCCGGCCGGGGAGCTGTTTTTT
17,NA,TRBJ2-3,TRBD2,TRBV4-2,CASSHQGTSGGTDTQYF,TGTGCCAGCAGCCACCAAGGGACTAGCGGGGGCACAGATACGCAGTATTTT
19,NA,TRBJ1-1,TRBD1,TRBV5-1,CASSHPLLGTGKMNTEAFF,TGCGCCAGCAGTCACCCATTGCTAGGGACAGGTAAAATGAACACTGAAGCTTTCTTT
19,NA,TRBJ2-7,NA,TRBV7-9,CASSLDIWRGGESSYEQYF,TGTGCCAGCAGCTTAGATATATGGAGAGGCGGTGAAAGCTCCTACGAGCAGTACTTC
13,NA,TRBJ1-4,NA,TRBV4-2,CASSQEAWAKLFF,TGTGCCAGCAGCCAGGAGGCGTGGGCCAAATTGTTTTTT
13,NA,TRBJ2-3,NA,TRBV19,CASSVAITDTQYF,TGTGCCAGTAGTGTAGCCATCACAGATACGCAGTATTTT
16,NA,TRBJ2-3,TRBD2,TRBV9,CASSGRLAGSADTQYF,TGTGCCAGCAGCGGGAGACTAGCGGGGTCCGCAGATACGCAGTATTTT
19,NA,TRBJ2-1,TRBD2,TRBV7-8,CASSLVGAVGAGGHREQFF,TGTGCCAGCAGCTTAGTAGGGGCCGTAGGGGCGGGGGGACATAGGGAGCAGTTCTTC
15,NA,TRBJ2-2,NA,TRBV18,CASSPPGRNTGELFF,TGTGCCAGCTCACCACCGGGGCGAAACACCGGGGAGCTGTTTTTT
14,few,TRBJ1-5,NA,TRBV29-1,CSVIFGGSNQPQHF,TGCAGCGTTATTTTCGGCGGGAGCAATCAGCCCCAGCATTTT
15,NA,TRBJ2-7,TRBD2,TRBV7-2,CASSPDGLAGVEQYF,TGTGCCAGCAGCCCTGACGGACTAGCGGGAGTTGAGCAGTACTTC
12,once,TRBJ2-1,TRBD2,TRBV2,CASSQSGGEQFF,TGTGCCAGCAGTCAAAGCGGGGGGGAGCAGTTCTTC
16,NA,TRBJ1-2,TRBD1,TRBV7-9,CASSFPGTAANYGYTF,TGTGCCAGCAGCTTTCCCGGGACAGCAGCTAACTATGGCTACACCTTC
13,NA,TRBJ1-1,NA,TRBV7-3,CASSLGENTEAFF,TGTGCCAGCAGCTTAGGAGAGAACACTGAAGCTTTCTTT
18,NA,TRBJ2-2,TRBD2,TRBV3-1/TRBV3-2,CASSQNPGTSGFTGELFF,TGTGCCAGCAGCCAAAACCCAGGGACTAGCGGGTTCACCGGGGAGCTGTTTTTT
12,NA,TRBJ2-7,NA,TRBV12-3/TRBV12-4,CASSFDSHEQYF,TGTGCCAGCAGTTTTGATAGCCACGAGCAGTACTTC
15,NA,TRBJ1-5,NA,TRBV15,CATSRDSSSNQPQHF,TGTGCCACCAGCAGAGATTCGAGCAGCAATCAGCCCCAGCATTTT
17,NA,TRBJ2-3,TRBD2,TRBV7-3,CASSFLAGGPGTDTQYF,TGTGCCAGCAGCTTTCTAGCGGGGGGGCCGGGCACAGATACGCAGTATTTT
16,NA,TRBJ1-6,TRBD1,TRBV5-4,CASSAGQANYNSPLHF,TGTGCCAGCAGCGCGGGACAGGCAAACTATAATTCACCCCTCCACTTT